A single TCR beta chain is shown here with its context. As yet, its antigen is unknown. CDR3 length equals 15 residues. The germline gives CDR1 MNHEY, CDR2 SVGAGI. V was cut by 1 base and J by 3 bases, with 12 bases left in between. The sample originates from a study of cytomegalovirus exposure and HLA in healthy donors. The study's findings and limits: Immune exposure data for these donors was limited to CMV serostatus. Several top significant clusters appeared, in a later analysis, to be linked to common viral pathogens. TCR beta V- and J-gene trimming was later associated with a missense DCLRE1C variant.

Amplification used 60 Vbeta primers and 13 Jbeta primers. Here immunoSEQ multiplex PCR was the method, and the copy in TCRdb shows in-frame clones only, minus some. Counted here are 150,000 to 200,000 clones, around 77% occurring once; the ten biggest clones make up about 1.4%. This clonotype was obtained from a man between 35 and 55 years old in good health and CMV-seronegative. V is TRBV6-5 and J is TRBJ1-1; a possible D gene is TRBD1 (5 bases). Sequencing input: PBMCs. The CDR3 DNA reads as TGTGCCAGCAGTTACTTGCAGGGAGGTCACACTGAAGCTTTCTTT. Protein sequence: CASSYLQGGHTEAFF.